The 17 T cell receptor beta chains presented below share a single source sample, sequenced in a study of T cell repertoires in cytomegalovirus infection. TCRdb re-derived calls from the reads in MiXCR, one entry per CDR3 protein. The data show roughly 34,000 distinct CDR3 sequences, about 48% seen once. No antigen has been assigned to these receptors. The input for sequencing was CD8+ T cells from cultured PBMCs, taken from culture after CMV antigen stimulation. Receptors originate from a human donor in good health (CMV status not recorded). Some clones in this sample may be carry-over from other donors' samples.

This clonotype was seen a few times. V is TRBV27 and J is TRBJ1-5; a possible D gene is TRBD1 (5 bases). Germline values: CDR1 MNHEY, CDR2 SMNVEV (reference sequence). The CDR3 sequence is 16 residues long. Between the trimmed V and J ends, which lost 4 bases and 1 base, there was a span of 14 bases. The CDR3 region is CASSSKAWGSNQPQHF. The CDR3 DNA reads TGTGCCAGCAGTTCTAAGGCTTGGGGCAGCAATCAGCCCCAGCATTTT.

CDR3 sequence (DNA): TGCAGCGTTCCTTTTGTGGCAGTTGGAGGCTACACCTTC. The encoded protein is CSVPFVAVGGYTF. The rearrangement joins TRBV29-1 to TRBJ1-2; no reliable D call. V shed 5 bases and J shed 8 bases, with 18 bases lying between them. Germline V gives CDR1 SQVTM, CDR2 ANQGSEA. This CDR3 is built from 13 residues.

The chain recombines TRBV6-5 with TRBJ2-2; no definite D call. CDR3 length equals 12 residues. CDR1 and CDR2 (germline): MNHEY, SVGAGI. V lost 8 bases and J lost 4, with 8 bases in between. The CDR3 bases are TGTGCCAGCTCTTCTCGCACCGGGGAGCTGTTTTTT. Amino acids: CASSSRTGELFF.

The chain is built from TRBV6-8 and TRBJ2-5, with D unclear. The V and J ends lost 7 bases and 2 bases respectively, with 14 bases between them. The CDR3 runs to 14 residues. The germline V gene encodes CDR1 MNHGY and CDR2 SAAAGT. The CDR3 DNA sequence: TGTGCCAGCATGCCAACCCGGTTTCAAGAGACCCAGTACTTC. This translates into CASMPTRFQETQYF.

The table lists this clonotype with a few counts. The rearrangement joins TRBV5-1 to TRBJ2-1, with 10 bases identical to TRBD2. Germline-derived CDR1 and CDR2 are SGHRS and YFSETQ. The CDR3 has 14 residues. The ends lost 4 bases at V and 5 bases at J; junction bases unmatched: 3. CDR3 sequence reads: CASSRLAGNNEQFF. The CDR3 DNA reads as TGCGCCAGCAGCCGACTAGCGGGTAACAATGAGCAGTTCTTC.

The gene calls are TRBV10-3 and TRBJ2-3; 12 nucleotides align to TRBD2. The germline V gene encodes CDR1 ENHRY and CDR2 SYGVKD. The J segment lost 0 bases and the V segment lost 4 bases, leaving 8 bases of the junction unmatched. This CDR3 contains 18 residues. Written as DNA, the CDR3 is TGTGCCATCAGTGCTCGACTAGCGGGGGCCTCTAGCACAGATACGCAGTATTTT. It translates to CAISARLAGASSTDTQYF.

V and J are TRBV19 and TRBJ1-5, with a possible D match to TRBD1 (6 bases). V lost 6 bases, J lost 7 bases, and 19 bases lay in between. Germline lookup yields CDR1 LNHDA and CDR2 SQIVND (reference sequence). There are 15 residues in the CDR3. The CDR3 nucleotides are TGTGCCAGTAGCCCGGGACACGCCGCCGCCCAGCCCCAGCATTTT. It translates to CASSPGHAAAQPQHF.

V is TRBV7-2 and J is TRBJ2-7; 7 nucleotides line up with TRBD2. V was pared by 1 base and J by 4 bases, with 16 bases of the junction left unmatched. There are 18 residues in the CDR3. Germline V gene data show CDR1 as SGHTA and CDR2 as FQGNSA. CDR3 region: CASSLVLLGGPRLYEQYF. The CDR3 DNA reads as TGTGCCAGCAGCTTAGTTTTGTTGGGAGGGCCCCGATTATACGAGCAGTACTTC. Full variable domain (missing parts from reference TRBV7-2 and TRBJ2-7): GAGVSQSPSNKVTEKGKDVELRCDPISGHTALYWYRQSLGQGLEFLIYFQGNSAPDKSGLPSDRFSAERTGGSVSTLTIQRTQQEDSAVYLCASSLVLLGGPRLYEQYFGPGTRLTVT.

There are many counts of this clonotype. The chain joins TRBV7-2 to TRBJ2-3; D call uncertain. V dropped 5 bases and J dropped 6 bases, with 15 bases sitting between them. The germline CDR1 and CDR2 sequences are SGHTA and FQGNSA. This CDR3 spans 14 amino acids. The DNA of the CDR3 is TGTGCCAGCAGCCCATCTGCTTCATCGGATACGCAGTATTTT. This encodes CASSPSASSDTQYF.

J is TRBJ2-3 and V is TRBV5-4; TRBD2 is a possible D gene (6 bases). Trimming stripped 4 bases from V and 4 bases from J, with 16 bases between. The CDR3 covers 15 residues. Looked up from germline, CDR1 is SGHNT and CDR2 is YYREEE (reference sequence). The CDR3 nucleotides read TGTGCCAGCAGCCCGCCCGGGGGACTGGCAGATACGCAGTATTTT. Translated: CASSPPGGLADTQYF.

The chain uses TRBV4-1 and TRBJ1-2; D perhaps matches TRBD1 (6 bases). V was trimmed by 3 bases and J by 8 bases, leaving 7 bases between them. Germline V CDR1 and CDR2: MGHRA, YSYEKL. CDR3 length: 11 amino acids. Here the CDR3 reads CASSQGAGYTF. The CDR3 DNA reads as TGCGCCAGCAGCCAGGGGGCCGGCTACACCTTC.

The rearrangement joins TRBV7-9 to TRBJ2-7; D unresolved. CDR3 length: 13 residues. Germline CDR1 and CDR2: SEHNR and FQNEAQ (reference sequence). V was trimmed by 7 bases and J by 1 base, leaving 11 bases between them. CDR3 DNA sequence: TGTGCCAGCAAAAGGGATTCGTCCTACGAGCAGTACTTC. It codes for CASKRDSSYEQYF.

A note on this clonotype: This could be a read error, since a much larger clone is one nucleotide away. The V and J genes are TRBV25-1 and TRBJ1-1; D uncertain. The CDR3 is 14 residues long. The V and J ends lost 8 bases and 1 base respectively, with 14 bases between them. Looked up from germline, CDR1 is MGHDK and CDR2 is SYGVNS. The DNA of the CDR3 is TGTGCCAGCCGTTTCGAAAGTGGGAACACTGAAGCTTTCTTT. This sequence encodes CASRFESGNTEAFF.

This clonotype showed up just a few times. The rearrangement joins TRBV7-3 to TRBJ2-1, with 8 bases identical to TRBD2. The V and J ends lost 3 bases and 4 bases, in that order; junction bases with no gene match: 5. The CDR3 runs to 15 residues. Per germline, CDR1 SGHTA and CDR2 FQGTGA. The CDR3 sequence is CASSLTGGPYNEQFF. The CDR3 nucleotides read TGTGCCAGCAGCTTGACGGGGGGGCCTTACAATGAGCAGTTCTTC.

The gene calls are TRBV7-2 and TRBJ2-7; 7 positions match TRBD2. CDR1 is SGHTA and CDR2 is FQGNSA in the germline V gene. The CDR3 covers 17 residues. The V gene end was trimmed by 5 bases and the J gene end by 0 bases; junction bases not matched to a gene: 13. CDR3 protein: CASSPTSLAEPSYEQYF. The CDR3, as DNA: TGTGCCAGCAGCCCGACCTCCCTAGCGGAACCCTCCTACGAGCAGTACTTC.

This chain joins TRBV14 and TRBJ2-1; 7 bases align to TRBD2. The J segment lost 0 bases and the V segment lost 0 bases, leaving 11 bases of the junction unmatched. Germline V CDR1 and CDR2: SGHDN, FVKESK. This CDR3 is 19 amino acids long. Written as DNA, the CDR3 is TGTGCCAGCAGCCAAGATTGGCTAGCGGAAGCGAGCTCCTACAATGAGCAGTTCTTC. Translation gives CASSQDWLAEASSYNEQFF.

The chain couples TRBV20-1 to TRBJ2-5; D uncertain. Looked up from germline, CDR1 is DFQATT and CDR2 is SNEGSKA (reference sequence). CDR3 length: 11 residues. V shed 4 bases and J shed 2 bases, with 5 bases lying between them. The CDR3 DNA follows: TGCAGTGCTAACCCTCAAGAGACCCAGTACTTC. This gives the protein CSANPQETQYF.